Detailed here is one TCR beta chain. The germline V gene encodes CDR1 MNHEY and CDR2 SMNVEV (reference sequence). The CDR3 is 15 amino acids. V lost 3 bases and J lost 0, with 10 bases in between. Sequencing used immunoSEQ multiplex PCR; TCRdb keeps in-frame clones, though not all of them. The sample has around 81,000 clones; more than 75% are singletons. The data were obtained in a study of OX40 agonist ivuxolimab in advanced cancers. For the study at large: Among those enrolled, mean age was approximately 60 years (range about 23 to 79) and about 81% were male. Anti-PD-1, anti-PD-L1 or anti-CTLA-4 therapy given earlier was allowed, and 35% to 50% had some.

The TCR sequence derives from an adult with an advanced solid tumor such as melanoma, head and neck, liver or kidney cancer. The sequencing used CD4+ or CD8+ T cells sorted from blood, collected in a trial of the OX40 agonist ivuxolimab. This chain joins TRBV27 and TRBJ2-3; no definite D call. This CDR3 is CASSLVRPSTDTQYF. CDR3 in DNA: TGTGCCAGCAGTTTGGTACGCCCGAGCACAGATACGCAGTATTTT.